Listed below are T cell receptor beta chains from one sample, sequenced in a study of T cell clusters in autoimmune cytopenias. TCRdb re-called the multiplex PCR reads, yielding one record per CDR3 amino acid sequence without DNA. This table holds roughly 2,100 distinct CDR3 sequences. Source material: peripheral blood. These receptors were taken from a human donor with an autoimmune cytopenia or autoimmune hepatitis (not recorded which). Both conserved end residues are part of each CDR3. Only part of the rows carry a size: once, few, many, or a class if the clone is expanded.

medium-sized	TRBV12-3/TRBV12-4	TRBJ1-5	18	CASKKGQGGRNSNQPQHF
medium-sized	TRBV5-1	TRBJ2-7	15	CASSLTGTRSYEQYF
NA	TRBV6-2/TRBV6-3	TRBJ1-5	13	CATKGGFGQPQHF
medium-sized	TRBV27	TRBJ1-6	16	CASSHKRSSYNSPLHF
medium-sized	TRBV11-1	TRBJ1-1	15	CASNPNRGMNTEAFF
NA	TRBV4-2	TRBJ2-1	15	CATAPQAGRYNEQFF
NA	TRBV20-1	TRBJ2-7	15	CSAWLAGGSLYEQYF
large	TRBV29-1	TRBJ1-2	13	CSVTPDGSYGYTF
NA	TRBV20-1	TRBJ2-1	15	CSAPPTSGRYNEQFF
NA	TRBV6-1	TRBJ1-1	13	CASSARGRTEAFF
NA	TRBV20-1	TRBJ1-5	17	CSATARDRLLGNQPQHF
NA	TRBV20-1	TRBJ2-2	18	CSARGRGPSGRDTGELFF
NA	TRBV20-1	TRBJ2-4	16	CSARGDKGMAKNIQYF
large	TRBV27	TRBJ2-7	11	CASRLGGEQYF
NA	TRBV4-2	TRBJ2-3	14	CASSQEAAIDTQYF
medium-sized	TRBV6-2/TRBV6-3	TRBJ2-7	13	CASSYGGNYEQYF
NA	TRBV4-1	TRBJ1-4	15	CASIKAGDRREKLFF
NA	TRBV10-2	TRBJ2-7	14	CASSVSSGSGEQYF
medium-sized	TRBV18	TRBJ2-7	18	CASSPPGLAGAASYEQYF
medium-sized	TRBV19	TRBJ1-2	12	CASTTGLGGYTF
medium-sized	TRBV6-2/TRBV6-3	TRBJ1-5	13	CASTQDPNQPQHF
medium-sized	TRBV6-1	TRBJ1-2	14	CASSEGQEYHGYTF
medium-sized	TRBV7-9	TRBJ2-7	12	CASTQRGYEQYF
NA	TRBV12-3/TRBV12-4	TRBJ1-1	14	CASSLEGTGSEAFF
NA	TRBV7-9	TRBJ1-6	14	CASSTGQNNSPLHF
NA	TRBV7-9	TRBJ2-5	18	CASSLSRIGRRGEETQYF
NA	TRBV6-5	TRBJ1-1	15	CASSDPGQLNTEAFF
NA	TRBV20-1	TRBJ2-2	14	CSAIKYRGGGELFF
medium-sized	TRBV19	TRBJ1-2	14	CASSGRTGRDGYTF
medium-sized	TRBV5-5	TRBJ1-3	16	CASSLSWSVSGNTIYF
medium-sized	TRBV6-5	TRBJ2-1	15	CASRKISGKYNEQFF
medium-sized	TRBV15	TRBJ2-2	16	CATSRDRPHSTGELFF
NA	TRBV7-2	TRBJ1-1	14	CASSLTPPRREAFF
medium-sized	TRBV14	TRBJ2-3	16	CASSQEFGSSTDTQYF
NA	TRBV10-3	TRBJ1-5	11	CAISDGDSQHF
large	TRBV19	TRBJ2-3	13	CATLARITDTQYF
medium-sized	TRBV7-6	TRBJ2-7	15	CASSLDTSGSYEQYF
medium-sized	TRBV20-1	TRBJ2-1	18	CSARDISGKSPIYNEQFF
NA	TRBV11-1	TRBJ1-3	15	CASSPVDRVLNTIYF
medium-sized	TRBV18	TRBJ2-7	15	CASSEAPGYSYEQYF
medium-sized	TRBV6-5	TRBJ2-7	12	CASSYRTGEQYF
NA	TRBV5-1	TRBJ2-7	14	CASSMAGQGYEQYF
medium-sized	TRBV6-5	TRBJ2-2	20	CASSRTIRVTQGARTGELFF
NA	TRBV5-1	TRBJ2-7	14	CASSSTGSLYEQYF
NA	TRBV20-1	TRBJ2-3	15	CSAPRPGAGTDTQYF
NA	TRBV5-1	TRBJ2-7	15	CASSLAQGPTYEQYF
NA	TRBV27	TRBJ2-7	16	CASSLRPLRGGYEQYF
NA	TRBV25-1	TRBJ2-7	18	CASSFLGGHEGARGEQYF
medium-sized	TRBV11-2	TRBJ1-5	16	CASSSTGNGGNQPQHF
medium-sized	TRBV19	TRBJ1-1	14	CASSQQGMDTEAFF